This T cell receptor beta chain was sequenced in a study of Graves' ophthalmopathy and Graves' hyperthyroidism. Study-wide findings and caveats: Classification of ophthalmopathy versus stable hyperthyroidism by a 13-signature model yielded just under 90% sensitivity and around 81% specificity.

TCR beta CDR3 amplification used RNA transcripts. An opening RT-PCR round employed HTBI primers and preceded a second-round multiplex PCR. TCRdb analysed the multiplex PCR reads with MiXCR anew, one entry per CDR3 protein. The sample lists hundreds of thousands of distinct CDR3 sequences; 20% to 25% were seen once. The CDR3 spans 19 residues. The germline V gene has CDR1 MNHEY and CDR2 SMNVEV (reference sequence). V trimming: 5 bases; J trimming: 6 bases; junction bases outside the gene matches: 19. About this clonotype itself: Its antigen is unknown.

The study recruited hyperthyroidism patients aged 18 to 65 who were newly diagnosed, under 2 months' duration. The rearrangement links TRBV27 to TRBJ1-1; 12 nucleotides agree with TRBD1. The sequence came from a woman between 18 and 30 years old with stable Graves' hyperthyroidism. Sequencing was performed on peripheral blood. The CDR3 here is CASSPGEPGQGAAFSEAFF. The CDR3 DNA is TGTGCCAGCAGTCCAGGAGAACCGGGACAGGGGGCCGCGTTCTCTGAAGCTTTCTTT.